The 6 T cell receptor beta chains below come from one sample, sequenced in a study of blood T cell repertoires in COVID-19. Sequenced by immunoSEQ multiplex PCR; TCRdb stores in-frame clones only, minus some. The sample lists some 270,000 clones, approximately 85% occurring once. Sequencing input: peripheral blood. These TCRs come from a human donor with COVID-19, enrolled during active disease. The donor label of this sample is uncertain.

The rearrangement joins TRBV3-1 (or the pseudogene TRBV3-2) to TRBJ2-1; the match to TRBD2 covers 7 bases. CDR3 size: 15 residues. V lost 0 bases to trimming and J lost 12 bases; unmatched junction nucleotides: 11. Germline lookup yields CDR1 LGHDT and CDR2 YNNKEL (reference sequence). The CDR3 DNA is TGTGCCAGCAGCCAAGACCTACTAGCGTCGGGGGGGCAGTTCTTC. This sequence encodes CASSQDLLASGGQFF.

V is TRBV27 and J is TRBJ1-2; 7 bases fit TRBD1. The germline V gene has CDR1 MNHEY and CDR2 SMNVEV (reference sequence). CDR3 length equals 15 residues. After removal of 0 bases from V and 7 bases from J, the junction contained 8 bases not matched to a gene. The CDR3 is CASSLSYRGGSGYTF. In DNA, the CDR3 is TGTGCCAGCAGTTTATCCTACAGGGGAGGAAGTGGCTACACCTTC.

V usage is TRBV4-2 and J usage is TRBJ2-1, with unresolved D. Trimming stripped 4 bases from V and 4 bases from J, with 14 bases between. Per the germline V gene, CDR1 is LGHNA and CDR2 is YNFKEQ. The CDR3 spans 15 residues. The CDR3 protein is CASSPPAGFYNEQFF. CDR3 nucleotides: TGTGCCAGCAGCCCCCCGGCAGGATTTTACAATGAGCAGTTCTTC.

V usage is TRBV19 and J usage is TRBJ1-4; D remains unclear. The CDR3 extends over 14 amino acids. V was pared by 9 bases and J by 0 bases, with 11 bases between. Germline loops: CDR1 LNHDA, CDR2 SQIVND (reference sequence). In DNA, the CDR3 is TGTGCCAGCACTAATTTTACAACTAATGAAAAACTGTTTTTT. As protein: CASTNFTTNEKLFF.

This chain connects TRBV7-9 to TRBJ2-1, with 11 bases identical to TRBD2. This CDR3 has 18 residues. Germline V lookup: CDR1 SEHNR, CDR2 FQNEAQ (reference sequence). With V trimmed by 2 bases and J by 2 bases, 8 bases remained unmatched. CDR3 residues: CASSLPPRLAGTYNEQFF. The DNA of the CDR3 is TGTGCCAGCAGCTTACCTCCAAGACTAGCGGGGACCTACAATGAGCAGTTCTTC.

V and J are TRBV3-1 (or the pseudogene TRBV3-2) and TRBJ2-7; D is possibly TRBD2 (6 bases). This CDR3 is 15 amino acids long. Germline assignment: CDR1 LGHDT and CDR2 YNNKEL (reference sequence). Trimming took 4 bases from V and 1 from J, leaving 14 bases between them. In DNA, the CDR3 is TGTGCCAGCAGCCCCGGGATAGCGGAGTCCTACGAGCAGTACTTC. It codes for CASSPGIAESYEQYF.